This TCR beta chain was captured in a study of metastatic and nonmetastatic thyroid tumors (dated by TCRdb to about 2020). Looking at the study overall: The researchers compared repertoires between peripheral blood samples and tumor or nodule tissue samples from patients with malignant or benign thyroid disease.

Before undergoing thyroid surgery, none of the patients had been given any kind of treatment. Using T-cell receptor beta sequencing, the researchers looked back retrospectively at clinical samples from patients, gathered between about 2012 and 2019. Concerning this clone: Its antigen is not yet known. Base-call qualities are not available, and no considerably larger clone is one nucleotide away.

The library was made by PCR. TCRdb records Illumina HiSeq 4000 as the sequencer. High-throughput sequencing was used to profile the TCR beta-chain CDR3 region of every patient. Under the source paper's analysis protocol: The researchers built a classifier to tell apart papillary thyroid cancer patients with distant metastasis, based on CDR3 differences among clinicopathological groups. To measure repertoire diversity the researchers used the Shannon index, while the Morisita-Horn index served to gauge how similar the tumor and blood repertoires were. In TCRdb, the public reads were trimmed at Q25 with fastp and aligned with MiXCR, with productive beta chains retained. TCRdb assigned the V and J calls; the authors' analysis was not used. The sample records roughly 58,000 clones, about 4% of which are singletons. Approximately 20% of the sample is held by the ten biggest clonotypes. Overall study results and their limits: TCR beta diversity was reported as significantly higher in malignant tumors than in benign nodules, in both blood and tumor samples.

The CDR3 contains 14 residues, cysteine and phenylalanine counted. CDR3 DNA is the only sequence kept; it has 42 bases, read in frame from the first base. CDR1 MNHNS and CDR2 SASEGT were looked up in the germline V gene. Trimming at the junction amounts to 8 bases on V and 9 bases on J, and the germline ends lie 20 bases apart. The sequenced sample was blood. Recombination connected TRBV6-1 to TRBJ2-1; a confident D gene designation cannot be given. This clonotype originated in a female donor with papillary thyroid cancer or a benign thyroid nodule (not recorded which). Some clones in this sample may be carry-over from other donors' samples. The CDR3 reads as follows: CASDPYLTYGEQFF. In nucleotide form, the sequence is TGTGCCAGCGACCCGTACCTGACGTACGGTGAGCAGTTCTTC.